The 22 T cell receptor beta chains below were found in one sample sequenced in a study of regulatory T cells in long-lasting Graves disease. Library construction for TCR beta used iRepertoire HTBI primers and Arm-PCR of CDR3 regions. TCRdb processed the multiplex PCR reads anew with MiXCR; each CDR3 protein has one entry. The sample has roughly 450,000 distinct CDR3 sequences; around 24% are singletons. As to time point: persistent/refractory GD, antithyroid drugs over 5 years with positive TRAb. With RNA extracted from PBMCs as input, the TCR library was made. This specimen was peripheral blood mononuclear cells (PBMCs), taken when the disease was refractory, from a patient treated with antithyroid drugs. These receptors all stem from a female donor with Graves disease.

This clonotype was counted many times. This sequence joins TRBV6-1 and TRBJ1-1; TRBD1 matches 10 bases. Germline trimming cut 7 bases from V and 3 bases from J; bases unmatched to any gene: 8. CDR1 MNHNS and CDR2 SASEGT come from the germline V gene. The CDR3 sequence is 15 residues long. In DNA form, the CDR3 reads TGTGCCAGCACGGGGACAGGGGATTATGACACTGAAGCTTTCTTT. Its protein is CASTGTGDYDTEAFF.

A remark on this clonotype: This may be a read error, as it is one base from a much larger clone. The chain uses TRBV7-2 and TRBJ1-2; D gene ambiguous. The CDR3 runs 15 residues. V lost 5 bases to trimming and J lost 4 bases, with 17 bases between them. Germline values: CDR1 SGHTA, CDR2 FQGNSA. The CDR3: CASSPGKAVSYGYTF. The CDR3 region has the DNA TGTGCCAGCAGCCCCGGAAAGGCAGTAAGCTATGGCTACACCTTC.

In this sample, this clonotype turned up many times. The chain has TRBV7-2 and TRBJ1-2, with D possibly being TRBD1 (5 bases). The germline V gene has CDR1 SGHTA and CDR2 FQGNSA. The CDR3 extends over 15 amino acids. With 5 bases removed from V and 7 bases from J, the gap between germline ends came to 20 bases. The CDR3 DNA reads TGTGCCAGCAGCGCTAGAATTGGGGGGTTTAGTGGCTACACCTTC. Protein sequence: CASSARIGGFSGYTF.

This chain uses TRBV12-3 or TRBV12-4 with TRBJ1-5, with a possible D match to TRBD1 (6 bases). Trimming stripped 6 bases from V and 4 bases from J, with 10 bases between. This CDR3 has 13 amino acids. The CDR3 sequence is CASSRTVNQPQHF. As DNA, the CDR3 is TGTGCCAGCAGCCGGACAGTTAATCAGCCCCAGCATTTT.

This chain connects TRBV6-5 to TRBJ2-1; TRBD2 agrees at 8 bases. Germline V gene data show CDR1 as MNHEY and CDR2 as SVGAGI. J gave up 5 bases and V 4 bases, and 7 bases lay outside the gene matches. The CDR3 contains 15 residues. CDR3 residues: CASSSQRELNNEQFF. The CDR3 DNA reads as TGTGCCAGCAGTTCCCAGCGGGAGCTCAACAATGAGCAGTTCTTC.

This clonotype was seen many times. The chain has TRBV2 and TRBJ2-2; D gene unclear. V lost 6 bases and J 7 bases, leaving 24 bases between the germline ends. Germline V gene sequence: CDR1 SNHLY, CDR2 FYNNEI. The CDR3 runs 17 residues. The chain's CDR3 is CASSPNTDPPLGGELFF. The CDR3 DNA follows: TGTGCCAGCAGCCCGAATACCGACCCCCCTCTGGGCGGGGAGCTGTTTTTT. Variable domain in full (rest from reference TRBV2 and TRBJ2-2): EPEVTQTPSHQVTQMGQEVILRCVPISNHLYFYWYRQILGQKVEFLVSFYNNEISEKSEIFDDQFSVERPDGSNFTLKIRSTKLEDSAMYFCASSPNTDPPLGGELFFGEGSRLTVL.

Ten or more counts support this clonotype. The chain carries TRBV13 and TRBJ2-7; D unclear. Between the trimmed V and J ends, which lost 4 bases and 3 bases, there was a span of 13 bases. The germline V gene has CDR1 PRHDT and CDR2 FYEKMQ (reference sequence). CDR3 size: 14 residues. CDR3 nucleotide sequence: TGTGCCAGCAGCTCAGCAAGTGCCTACTACGAGCAGTACTTC. Amino acids: CASSSASAYYEQYF.

The table lists this clonotype with many counts. V usage is TRBV27 and J usage is TRBJ1-5; no definite D call. Trimming stripped 5 bases from V and 0 bases from J, with 17 bases between. The CDR3 contains 17 residues. Germline CDR1 reads MNHEY; CDR2 reads SMNVEV (reference sequence). The CDR3 loop is CASSTKEPGYSNQPQHF. In DNA form, the CDR3 reads TGTGCCAGCAGTACGAAAGAACCAGGATATAGCAATCAGCCCCAGCATTTT.

In the case of this clonotype: Relative to the germline gene, one junction end is altered; a read error may explain this. This sequence joins TRBV4-1 and TRBJ2-5; D call uncertain. Germline V lookup: CDR1 MGHRA, CDR2 YSYEKL. This CDR3 comprises 14 residues. The CDR3 coding sequence is TGCGCCGGCAGCCAAGTGGACGTCCAAGAGACCCAGTACTTC. It encodes CAGSQVDVQETQYF.

In its sample, this clonotype was seen a few times. V usage is TRBV27 and J usage is TRBJ2-7; 7 bases line up with TRBD2. In germline, CDR1 is MNHEY, CDR2 SMNVEV (reference sequence). J was trimmed by 6 bases and V by 4 bases; bases with no gene match: 9. The CDR3 is made up of 14 amino acids. CDR3 nucleotides: TGTGCCAGCAGTTATGGGGGAGGGCTCGTCGAGCAGTACTTC. Its translation: CASSYGGGLVEQYF.

The rearrangement joins TRBV20-1 to TRBJ1-5; no firm D call. Germline V gene data show CDR1 as DFQATT and CDR2 as SNEGSKA (reference sequence). This CDR3 contains 15 residues. The V gene lost 3 bases and the J gene lost 3 bases, with 15 bases spanning the gap. CDR3 nucleotide sequence: TGCAGTGCTAGGGTAGTAGCGGGAGACAATCAGCCCCAGCATTTT. This sequence encodes CSARVVAGDNQPQHF.

The rearrangement uses TRBV19 and TRBJ1-2, with TRBD1 matching over 12 bases. The CDR3 has 16 amino acids. CDR1 and CDR2 from the germline V gene are LNHDA and SQIVND (reference sequence). The junction had 10 bases not matched to a gene; V was cut back by 3 bases and J by 8 bases. The chain's CDR3 is CASSMTGTGGAGGYTF. The DNA for the CDR3 is TGTGCCAGTAGTATGACCGGGACAGGGGGCGCAGGCGGCTACACCTTC.

Comment on this clonotype: This could be a read error, since a much larger clone is one nucleotide away. A read error is likely, as this CDR3 ends without the conserved phenylalanine or tryptophan. V and J are TRBV20-1 and TRBJ1-2; D uncertain. Germline assignment: CDR1 DFQATT and CDR2 SNEGSKA (reference sequence). The length of the CDR3 is 13 residues. V lost 2 bases, J lost 5 bases, and 12 bases lay in between. CDR3 protein: CSARIAELYGYTL. CDR3 nucleotide sequence: TGCAGTGCTAGAATTGCAGAACTGTATGGCTACACCCTC.

This clonotype was detected ten times or more. V usage is TRBV2 and J usage is TRBJ1-1; TRBD1 matches 7 bases. Per germline, CDR1 SNHLY and CDR2 FYNNEI. The V and J ends lost 6 bases and 0 bases, in that order; junction bases with no gene match: 4. This CDR3 contains 14 residues. Here the CDR3 DNA reads TGTGCCAGCAGCCAGGGACAGATGAACACTGAAGCTTTCTTT. Translation: CASSQGQMNTEAFF.

A few counts support this clonotype. The rearrangement uses TRBV7-2 and TRBJ2-3; D uncertain. Germline CDR1 and CDR2: SGHTA and FQGNSA. The ends were cut back, 3 bases at V and 0 bases at J, with 7 bases in the middle. The length of the CDR3 is 14 residues. The CDR3 protein is CASSFVSSTDTQYF. The DNA of the CDR3 is TGTGCCAGCAGCTTTGTCTCGAGCACAGATACGCAGTATTTT.

This clonotype was seen a handful of times. CDR3: CASTLTGTVSNQPQHF. CDR3 in DNA: TGTGCCAGTACTTTGACCGGGACAGTAAGCAATCAGCCCCAGCATTTT. This chain connects TRBV19 to TRBJ1-5; TRBD1 aligns across 7 bases. Trimming took 7 bases from V and 1 from J; bases not matched to a gene: 10. The CDR3 runs to 16 residues. Germline V lookup: CDR1 LNHDA, CDR2 SQIVND (reference sequence). Full variable domain (outside the CDR3, taken from reference TRBV19 and TRBJ1-5): DGGITQSPKYLFRKEGQNVTLSCEQNLNHDAMYWYRQDPGQGLRLIYYSQIVNDFQKGDIAEGYSVSREKKESFPLTVTSAQKNPTAFYLCASTLTGTVSNQPQHFGDGTRLSIL.

This chain links TRBV29-1 with TRBJ2-1; D gene unclear. The CDR3 loop spans 16 amino acids. Germline V gene sequence: CDR1 SQVTM, CDR2 ANQGSEA. V dropped 6 bases and J dropped 0 bases, with 18 bases sitting between them. Here the CDR3 reads CSVGPSSPGSYNEQFF. The CDR3 nucleotides are TGCAGCGTGGGCCCTTCATCTCCGGGCTCCTACAATGAGCAGTTCTTC.

The chain has TRBV5-5 and TRBJ1-1; D not certain. Germline V gene sequence: CDR1 SGHKS, CDR2 YYEKEE (reference sequence). Trimming stripped 0 bases from V and 4 bases from J, with 10 bases between. This CDR3 comprises 14 residues. The CDR3 region has the DNA TGTGCCAGCAGCTTGGGGGATGCAACCACTGAAGCTTTCTTT. This sequence encodes CASSLGDATTEAFF.

This clonotype was recorded a few times. CDR3 sequence reads: CASTRLAGVGNEQFF. CDR3 nucleotide sequence: TGTGCCAGCACCCGACTAGCGGGAGTGGGCAATGAGCAGTTCTTC. The chain uses TRBV6-1 and TRBJ2-1, with TRBD2 identical over 12 bases. V gave up 7 bases and J gave up 6 bases; unmatched junction bases: 7. Germline V gives CDR1 MNHNS, CDR2 SASEGT. This CDR3 region has 15 residues.

This clonotype came up a few times. The chain combines TRBV30 with TRBJ2-4; the D is unclear. V gave up 0 bases and J gave up 5 bases, with 5 bases separating them. CDR3 size: 12 residues. Looked up from germline, CDR1 is GTSNPN and CDR2 is SVGIG (reference sequence). The CDR3 sequence is CAWSVQQNIQYF. The CDR3 DNA follows: TGTGCCTGGAGTGTACAGCAAAACATTCAGTACTTC.

This clonotype appeared a few times. The chain is built from TRBV7-9 and TRBJ1-2, with 10 positions matching TRBD1. The V segment lost 4 bases and the J segment 4 bases; nucleotides outside the gene matches: 6. Germline V CDR1 and CDR2: SEHNR, FQNEAQ (reference sequence). This CDR3 has 15 residues. CDR3 coding DNA: TGTGCCAGCAGCTCGACAGGGGGCGCCGTCTATGGCTACACCTTC. Encoded protein: CASSSTGGAVYGYTF.

This clonotype was found a few times. The chain couples TRBV7-2 to TRBJ1-4; no clear D. The CDR3 loop spans 21 amino acids. Germline loops: CDR1 SGHTA, CDR2 FQGNSA. Trimming took 4 bases from V and 3 from J, leaving 30 bases between them. The CDR3: CASSYRPTSLHFNGANEKLFF. CDR3 DNA sequence: TGTGCCAGCAGCTATCGACCGACCAGTCTTCACTTCAATGGGGCTAATGAAAAACTGTTTTTT.